This T cell receptor beta chain was sequenced during a study of PD-L1 blockade in urothelial cancer. Across the study: When patients started atezolizumab in the mid-2010s, it was given at 1,200 mg intravenously every 3 weeks.

Sequencing was performed with immunoSEQ multiplex PCR; in TCRdb, only in-frame clones are kept and a portion is missing. This table has fewer than 30,000 clones, more than 70% appearing once. The TCR originated in a man between 65 and 85 years old with urothelial cancer. Source: PBMCs, taken around atezolizumab (anti-PD-L1) treatment.

The CDR3 sequence is CASSPRTGESYEQYF. CDR3 DNA: TGCGCCAGCAGCCCAAGGACAGGGGAAAGCTACGAGCAGTACTTC. This chain joins TRBV4-1 and TRBJ2-7, with TRBD1 matching 9 bases. The CDR3 extends over 15 amino acids. Looked up from germline, CDR1 is MGHRA and CDR2 is YSYEKL. V shed 4 bases, J shed 3 bases, and the junction held 7 bases outside the gene matches.